This record covers a single T cell receptor (beta chain). Its antigen remains unidentified. It was with 60 Vbeta and 13 Jbeta primers that the PCR ran. Repertoires were generated with immunoSEQ multiplex PCR, while TCRdb's copy carries only in-frame clones and drops some. The sample has about 180,000 clones; almost 85% are singletons. This specimen comes from a study of cytomegalovirus exposure and HLA in healthy donors. General study results and limits: Previous analysis showed most TCR beta V segments were productive about 90% or about 30% of the time.

This CDR3 comprises 17 residues. Germline-derived CDR1 and CDR2 are SGHRS and YFSETQ. The V and J ends lost 4 bases and 4 bases respectively, with 18 bases between them. The chain recombines TRBV5-1 with TRBJ2-6; D gene ambiguous. The source is a woman in her forties or fifties in good health and CMV-seronegative. Material for sequencing was PBMCs. The CDR3 spells CASSQNPPGGGANVLTF. CDR3 in DNA: TGCGCCAGCAGCCAGAACCCCCCGGGTGGAGGGGCCAACGTCCTGACTTTC.